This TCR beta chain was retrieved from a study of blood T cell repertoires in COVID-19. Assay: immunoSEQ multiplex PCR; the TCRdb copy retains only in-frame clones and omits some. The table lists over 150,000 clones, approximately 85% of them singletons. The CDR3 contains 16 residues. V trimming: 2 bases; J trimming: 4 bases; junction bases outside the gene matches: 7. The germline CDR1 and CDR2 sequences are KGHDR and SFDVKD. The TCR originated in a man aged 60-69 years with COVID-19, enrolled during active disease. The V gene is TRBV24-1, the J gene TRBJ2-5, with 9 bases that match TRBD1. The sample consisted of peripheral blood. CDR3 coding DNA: TGTGCCACCAGTGATTGGGGACAGGGTAGGGGAGAGACCCAGTACTTC. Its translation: CATSDWGQGRGETQYF.